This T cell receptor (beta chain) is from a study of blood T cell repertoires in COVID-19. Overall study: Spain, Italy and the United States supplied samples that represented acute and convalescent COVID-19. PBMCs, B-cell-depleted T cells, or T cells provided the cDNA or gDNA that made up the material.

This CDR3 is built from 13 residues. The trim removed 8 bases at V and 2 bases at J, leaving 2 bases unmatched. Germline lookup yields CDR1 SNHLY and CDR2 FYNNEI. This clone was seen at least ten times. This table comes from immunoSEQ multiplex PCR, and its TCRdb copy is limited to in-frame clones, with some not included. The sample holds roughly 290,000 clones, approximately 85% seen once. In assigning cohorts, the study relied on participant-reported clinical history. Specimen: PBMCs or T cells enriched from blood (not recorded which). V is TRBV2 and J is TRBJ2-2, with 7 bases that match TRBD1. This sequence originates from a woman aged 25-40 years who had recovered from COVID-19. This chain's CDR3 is CASGQENTGELFF. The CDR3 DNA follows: TGTGCCAGCGGACAGGAAAACACCGGGGAGCTGTTTTTT.